The rows below give T cell receptor beta chains drawn from one sample of a study of shared clonotypes between healthy human individuals. Some clones are missing from TCRdb's copy, which holds only in-frame ones; the method was immunoSEQ multiplex PCR. The sample lists roughly 530,000 clones, around 96% occurring once. The sequenced sample was naive CD4+ T cells sorted from blood. Receptors were obtained from a woman in her thirties in good health. CDR3s include the opening cysteine and the closing phenylalanine or tryptophan. A D gene is named only where the DNA matches it firmly. Size is omitted from some rows. Given values are once, few, many or a class for expanded clones.

size: -
D: -
V: TRBV18
J: TRBJ2-1
DNA: TGTGCCAGCTCCTACCGTAGTGAGGCGGAGGAGCAGTTCTTC
CDR3: CASSYRSEAEEQFF

size: -
D: TRBD1
V: TRBV5-4
J: TRBJ2-1
DNA: TGTGCCAGCAGCTCCCGGGACAGGTACAATGAGCAGTTCTTC
CDR3: CASSSRDRYNEQFF

size: -
D: -
V: TRBV6-6
J: TRBJ1-5
DNA: TGTGCCAGCAGTTACTCCGGGGACACTTATCAGCCCCAGCATTTT
CDR3: CASSYSGDTYQPQHF

size: -
D: -
V: TRBV5-1
J: TRBJ2-2
DNA: TGCGCCAGCAGCCCGACTAGTAATCGAGACGGGGAGCTGTTTTTT
CDR3: CASSPTSNRDGELFF

size: -
D: -
V: TRBV5-1
J: TRBJ2-3
DNA: TGCGCCAGCAGCGAGGGACTAGATACGCAGTATTTT
CDR3: CASSEGLDTQYF

size: -
D: -
V: TRBV5-4
J: TRBJ2-7
DNA: TGTGCCAGCAGCTTGGCACGTTCCGACGCCGCCTACGAGCAGTACTTC
CDR3: CASSLARSDAAYEQYF

size: -
D: -
V: TRBV27
J: TRBJ2-4
DNA: TGTGCCAGCAGTTTAAAGGCCAAAAACATTCAGTACTTC
CDR3: CASSLKAKNIQYF

size: -
D: -
V: TRBV2
J: TRBJ2-6
DNA: TGTGCCAGCCAAATTCGGGGCTACGGGGCCAACGTCCTGACTTTC
CDR3: CASQIRGYGANVLTF

size: few
D: -
V: TRBV7-9
J: TRBJ2-7
DNA: TGTGCCAGCAGCTTAGCGCCGGTTTACGAGCAGTACTTC
CDR3: CASSLAPVYEQYF

size: -
D: TRBD2
V: TRBV30
J: TRBJ2-1
DNA: TGTGCCTGGAGTTGGCTAGCGGACTACAATGAGCAGTTCTTC
CDR3: CAWSWLADYNEQFF

size: -
D: -
V: TRBV6-1
J: TRBJ1-3
DNA: TGTGCCAGCAGTGAAGTAGGGGGTCGATCCACCATATATTTT
CDR3: CASSEVGGRSTIYF

size: -
D: TRBD1
V: TRBV4-1
J: TRBJ2-7
DNA: TGCGCCAGCAGCCAAGATAGCCGGACAGGTTACTACGAGCAGTACTTC
CDR3: CASSQDSRTGYYEQYF

size: -
D: -
V: TRBV9
J: TRBJ2-3
DNA: TGTGCCAGCAGCGTCGCGGGGATCACAGATACGCAGTATTTT
CDR3: CASSVAGITDTQYF

size: -
D: TRBD1
V: TRBV11-2
J: TRBJ2-7
DNA: TGTGCCAGCAGCCTAAGGACAGGGGCGTACGAGCAGTACTTC
CDR3: CASSLRTGAYEQYF

size: once
D: TRBD2
V: TRBV18
J: TRBJ2-1
DNA: TGTGCCAGCTCACCGCCTAGCGGGAGCGGGTATAATGAGCAGTTCTTC
CDR3: CASSPPSGSGYNEQFF